Ten or more counts support the clone carrying this TCR beta chain. Its antigen remains unknown. This specimen belongs to a study of CD8+CD57+ T cells in acquired aplastic anemia. Background on the study: CD4+ and CD8+ cells, once sorted, gave DNA averaging about 3 ug.

Study-level points and caveats: Between the patient and control groups, CD8+ Simpson's diversity did not differ significantly.

Template material for TCR beta VDJ and CDR3 profiling consisted of genomic DNA. TCRdb passed the reads through MiXCR, listing each CDR3 protein once. The table shows 200,000 to 250,000 distinct CDR3 sequences, with roughly 33% occurring only once. This sequence was found in a human donor in good health, serving as a control. What was sequenced was sorted CD4+, CD8+, or CD8+CD57+ T cells (not recorded which) from PBMCs.

CDR3 DNA: TGCAGCGTTGCCGGTGAGGGCGGGGGGGCCGCCAATGAGCAGTTCTTC. It translates to CSVAGEGGGAANEQFF. The V call is TRBV29-1, the J call TRBJ2-1; 9 bases are a match to TRBD2. The CDR3 length is 16 residues. Trimming at V came to 4 bases and at J to 6 bases, leaving 13 bases not matched to a gene. Germline-derived CDR1 and CDR2 are SQVTM and ANQGSEA.